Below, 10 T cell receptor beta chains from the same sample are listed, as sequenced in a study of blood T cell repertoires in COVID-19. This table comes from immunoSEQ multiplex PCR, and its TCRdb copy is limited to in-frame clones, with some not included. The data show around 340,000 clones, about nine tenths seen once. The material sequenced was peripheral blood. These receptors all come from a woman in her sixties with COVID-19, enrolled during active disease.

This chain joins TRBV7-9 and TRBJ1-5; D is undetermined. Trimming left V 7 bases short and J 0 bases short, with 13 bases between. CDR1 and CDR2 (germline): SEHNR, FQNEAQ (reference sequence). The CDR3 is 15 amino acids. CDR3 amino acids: CASNPSPHSNQPQHF. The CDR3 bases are TGTGCCAGCAACCCAAGCCCCCATAGCAATCAGCCCCAGCATTTT.

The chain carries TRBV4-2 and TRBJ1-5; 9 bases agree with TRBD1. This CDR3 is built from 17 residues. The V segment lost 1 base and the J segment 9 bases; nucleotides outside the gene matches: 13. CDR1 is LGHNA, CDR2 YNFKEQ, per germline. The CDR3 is CASSQARGQGGRRPQHF. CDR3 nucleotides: TGTGCCAGCAGCCAAGCCCGGGGACAGGGAGGGAGACGGCCCCAGCATTTT.

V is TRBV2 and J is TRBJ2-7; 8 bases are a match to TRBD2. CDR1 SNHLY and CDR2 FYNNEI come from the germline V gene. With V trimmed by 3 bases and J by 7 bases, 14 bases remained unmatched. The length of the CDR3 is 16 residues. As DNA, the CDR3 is TGTGCCAGCAGTGATCCTTGGATCGGGGGGGCCGGTGAGCAGTACTTC. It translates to CASSDPWIGGAGEQYF.

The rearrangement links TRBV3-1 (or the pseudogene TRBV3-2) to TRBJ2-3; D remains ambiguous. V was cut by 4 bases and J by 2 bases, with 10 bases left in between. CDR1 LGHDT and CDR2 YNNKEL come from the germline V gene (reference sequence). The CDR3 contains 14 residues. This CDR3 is CASSPTSHTDTQYF. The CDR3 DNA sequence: TGTGCCAGCAGCCCGACATCGCACACAGATACGCAGTATTTT.

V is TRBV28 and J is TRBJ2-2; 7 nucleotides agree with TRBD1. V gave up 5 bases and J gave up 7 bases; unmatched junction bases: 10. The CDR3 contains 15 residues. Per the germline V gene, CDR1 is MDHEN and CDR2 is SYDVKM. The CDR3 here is CASSRPTGSGGELFF. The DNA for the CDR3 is TGTGCCAGCAGTAGACCGACAGGGTCGGGCGGGGAGCTGTTTTTT.

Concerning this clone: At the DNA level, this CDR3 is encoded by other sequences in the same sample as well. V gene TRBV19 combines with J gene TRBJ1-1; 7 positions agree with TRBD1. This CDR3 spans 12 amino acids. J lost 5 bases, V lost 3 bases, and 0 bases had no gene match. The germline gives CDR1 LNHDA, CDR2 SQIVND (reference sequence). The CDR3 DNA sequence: TGTGCCAGTAGTATCAGGGGGACTGAAGCTTTCTTT. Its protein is CASSIRGTEAFF.

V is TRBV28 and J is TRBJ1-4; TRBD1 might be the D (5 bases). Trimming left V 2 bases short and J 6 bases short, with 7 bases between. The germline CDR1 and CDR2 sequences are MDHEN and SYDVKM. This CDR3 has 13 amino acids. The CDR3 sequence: CASSLRTHEKLFF. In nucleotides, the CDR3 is TGTGCCAGCAGTTTAAGGACACATGAAAAACTGTTTTTT.

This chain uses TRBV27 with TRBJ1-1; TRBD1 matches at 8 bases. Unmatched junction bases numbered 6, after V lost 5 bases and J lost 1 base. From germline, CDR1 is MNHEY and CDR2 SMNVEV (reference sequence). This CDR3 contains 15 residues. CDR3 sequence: CASSVPGTGNTEAFF. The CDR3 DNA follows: TGTGCCAGCAGTGTTCCCGGGACAGGGAACACTGAAGCTTTCTTT.

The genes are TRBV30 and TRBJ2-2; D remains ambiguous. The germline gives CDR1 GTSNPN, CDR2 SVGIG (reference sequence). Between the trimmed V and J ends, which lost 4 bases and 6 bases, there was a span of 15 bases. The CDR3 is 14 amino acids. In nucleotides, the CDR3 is TGTGCCTGGAATTCTCTAGGTTTTGCCGGGGAGCTGTTTTTT. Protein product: CAWNSLGFAGELFF.

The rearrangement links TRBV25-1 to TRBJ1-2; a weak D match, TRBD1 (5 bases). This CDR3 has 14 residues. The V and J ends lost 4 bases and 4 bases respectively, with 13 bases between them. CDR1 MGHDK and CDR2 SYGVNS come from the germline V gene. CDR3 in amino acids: CASSALDSPYGYTF. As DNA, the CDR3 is TGTGCCAGCAGTGCCTTAGACAGCCCCTATGGCTACACCTTC.